Presented here are 30 T cell receptor beta chains from one specimen sequenced in a study of blood T cell repertoires in COVID-19. Produced via immunoSEQ multiplex PCR; TCRdb's table is partial and in-frame only. The sample shows a few hundred thousand clones, 85% of them seen only once. The source material was PBMCs or T cells enriched from blood (not recorded which). All receptors derive from a woman in her fifties or sixties who had recovered from COVID-19.

CDR3 amino acids: CASSPGYEQFF. In DNA form, the CDR3 reads TGTGCCAGCAGCCCCGGGTATGAGCAGTTCTTC. The genes are TRBV27 and TRBJ2-1; D not certain. Trimming stripped 6 bases from V and 8 bases from J, with 8 bases between. The CDR3 is 11 residues long. The germline V gene encodes CDR1 MNHEY and CDR2 SMNVEV (reference sequence).

CDR3 nucleotides: TGTGCCAGCAGGGACCGCAGGGGGGCAATTCAGCCCCAGCATTTT. As protein: CASRDRRGAIQPQHF. The chain is built from TRBV28 and TRBJ1-5; 7 bases map to TRBD1. V lost 6 bases to trimming and J lost 6 bases; unmatched junction nucleotides: 11. Germline-derived CDR1 and CDR2 are MDHEN and SYDVKM. The CDR3 totals 15 residues.

This chain joins TRBV4-1 and TRBJ1-4; 10 nucleotides align to TRBD1. The germline gives CDR1 MGHRA, CDR2 YSYEKL. V lost 2 bases to trimming and J lost 7 bases; unmatched junction nucleotides: 7. CDR3 size: 16 residues. CDR3: CASSQRLTGGLEKLFF. The DNA of the CDR3 is TGCGCCAGCAGCCAACGCCTGACAGGGGGCCTTGAAAAACTGTTTTTT.

The chain employs TRBV6-2 or TRBV6-3 and TRBJ1-4, with D tentatively TRBD1 (5 bases). V was pared by 2 bases and J by 2 bases, with 9 bases between. Germline CDR1 and CDR2: MNHEY and SVGEGT. The CDR3 spans 15 residues. Here the CDR3 reads CASSYRQGTNEKLFF. CDR3 nucleotides: TGTGCCAGCAGTTACCGGCAGGGCACTAATGAAAAACTGTTTTTT.

This sequence joins TRBV12-2 and TRBJ1-6; the table's TRBD1 call for D was not verified on the DNA. TRBV12-2 constitutes a pseudogene. The CDR3 runs to 17 residues. CDR3 in amino acids: CASRLAPQGTYNSPLHF. CDR3 in DNA: TGTGCAAGTCGCTTAGCTCCACAGGGGACGTATAATTCACCCCTCCACTTT.

This chain uses TRBV27 with TRBJ1-2; TRBD1 is a possible D gene (6 bases). CDR1 is MNHEY, CDR2 SMNVEV, per germline (reference sequence). V lost 8 bases to trimming and J lost 8 bases, with 24 bases between them. There are 15 residues in the CDR3. The CDR3 here is CASARQTGTILGYTF. The CDR3 region has the DNA TGTGCCAGCGCCCGACAGACAGGCACAATTCTGGGCTACACCTTC.

The V call is TRBV30, the J call TRBJ1-6; a weak D match, TRBD1 (6 bases). The CDR3 contains 14 residues. Germline CDR1 reads GTSNPN; CDR2 reads SVGIG (reference sequence). V dropped 0 bases and J dropped 11 bases, with 14 bases sitting between them. In DNA, the CDR3 is TGTGCCTGGAGTGTGACAGGTTCTTCACCACCCCTCCACTTT. Translating it yields CAWSVTGSSPPLHF.

The chain combines TRBV11-3 with TRBJ2-2, with unresolved D. Germline-derived CDR1 and CDR2 are SGHNT and YENEEA. CDR3 size: 13 residues. Trimming pared 6 bases from V and 5 bases from J, leaving 10 bases between. The CDR3 loop reads CASRKTETGELFF. CDR3 bases: TGTGCCAGCAGAAAAACAGAGACCGGGGAGCTGTTTTTT. The complete variable domain, with remaining parts taken from reference TRBV11-3 and TRBJ2-2, reads EAGVVQSPRYKIIEKKQPVAFWCNPISGHNTLYWYLQNLGQGPELLIRYENEEAVDDSQLPKDRFSAERLKGVDSTLKIQPAELGDSAVYLCASRKTETGELFFGEGSRLTVL.

The chain links TRBV7-3 to TRBJ2-2, with TRBD2 identical over 12 bases. Trimming removed 1 base from V and 6 bases from J; junction bases left unmatched: 3. Germline V lookup: CDR1 SGHTA, CDR2 FQGTGA. The CDR3 consists of 16 residues. CDR3 bases: TGTGCCAGCAGCTTAATGGGACTAGCGGGTCCCGGGGAGCTGTTTTTT. Translated, it gives CASSLMGLAGPGELFF. Filled out from reference TRBV7-3 and TRBJ2-2, the complete variable domain reads GAGVSQTPSNKVTEKGKYVELRCDPISGHTALYWYRQSLGQGPEFLIYFQGTGAADDSGLPNDRFFAVRPEGSVSTLKIQRTERGDSAVYLCASSLMGLAGPGELFFGEGSRLTVL.

This chain connects TRBV7-2 to TRBJ2-3; 10 bases map to TRBD2. The trim removed 5 bases at V and 7 bases at J, leaving 6 bases unmatched. Germline CDR1 reads SGHTA; CDR2 reads FQGNSA. The CDR3 is made up of 14 amino acids. CDR3 sequence (DNA): TGTGCCAGCAGCGCGGGACTAGCGTCGAATACGCAGTATTTT. It specifies CASSAGLASNTQYF.

CDR3 nucleotide sequence: TGTGCCAGTAGTGCAGGGGAAGGTACCACAGATACGCAGTATTTT. It specifies CASSAGEGTTDTQYF. The chain combines TRBV19 with TRBJ2-3, with D perhaps TRBD1 (6 bases). V was pared by 5 bases and J by 2 bases, with 14 bases between. CDR1 and CDR2 (germline): LNHDA, SQIVND (reference sequence). The CDR3 sequence is 15 residues long.

For this clone: The sample holds other DNA sequences that translate to the same CDR3. V and J are TRBV7-2 and TRBJ1-5; 10 positions match TRBD1. The CDR3 has 15 amino acids. Germline values: CDR1 SGHTA, CDR2 FQGNSA. V was pared by 2 bases and J by 6 bases, with 4 bases of the junction left unmatched. Written as DNA, the CDR3 is TGTGCCAGCAGCTTAAGGACAGGGGGGCCTCAGCCCCAGCATTTT. Protein sequence: CASSLRTGGPQPQHF. The full variable domain, completed using reference TRBV7-2 and TRBJ1-5, is GAGVSQSPSNKVTEKGKDVELRCDPISGHTALYWYRQSLGQGLEFLIYFQGNSAPDKSGLPSDRFSAERTGGSVSTLTIQRTQQEDSAVYLCASSLRTGGPQPQHFGDGTRLSIL.

The chain joins TRBV10-3 to TRBJ1-4, with D uncertain. Germline V lookup: CDR1 ENHRY, CDR2 SYGVKD. CDR3 length: 13 amino acids. V lost 7 bases and J 4 bases, leaving 10 bases between the germline ends. The DNA for the CDR3 is TGTGCCATCACGGGAAATCTTAATGAAAAACTGTTTTTT. Residues: CAITGNLNEKLFF.

The chain has TRBV28 and TRBJ1-5, with 9 positions matching TRBD1. This CDR3 is built from 14 residues. Germline V CDR1 and CDR2: MDHEN, SYDVKM. Germline trimming cut 4 bases from V and 7 bases from J; bases unmatched to any gene: 5. CDR3 amino acids: CASSWGQGGQPQHF. CDR3 nucleotide sequence: TGTGCCAGCAGTTGGGGACAGGGCGGACAGCCCCAGCATTTT. The full variable domain, completed using reference TRBV28 and TRBJ1-5, is DVKVTQSSRYLVKRTGEKVFLECVQDMDHENMFWYRQDPGLGLRLIYFSYDVKMKEKGDIPEGYSVSREKKERFSLILESASTNQTSMYLCASSWGQGGQPQHFGDGTRLSIL.

V gene TRBV7-9 combines with J gene TRBJ2-7, with D perhaps TRBD1 (6 bases). This CDR3 is built from 13 residues. CDR1 SEHNR and CDR2 FQNEAQ come from the germline V gene (reference sequence). The V gene lost 8 bases and the J gene lost 5 bases, with 16 bases spanning the gap. CDR3 protein: CASAGNRAHEQYF. In DNA, the CDR3 is TGTGCCAGCGCCGGGAACAGGGCTCACGAGCAGTACTTC. Looking up the rest from reference TRBV7-9 and TRBJ2-7 gives the full variable domain: DTGVSQNPRHKITKRGQNVTFRCDPISEHNRLYWYRQTLGQGPEFLTYFQNEAQLEKSRLLSDRFSAERPKGSFSTLEIQRTEQGDSAMYLCASAGNRAHEQYFGPGTRLTVT.

The V and J genes are TRBV3-1 (or the pseudogene TRBV3-2) and TRBJ2-6; 7 bases are shared with TRBD1. Germline CDR1 is LGHDT and CDR2 is YNNKEL (reference sequence). Germline trimming cut 1 base from V and 4 bases from J; bases unmatched to any gene: 10. The CDR3 has 18 amino acids. The CDR3 nucleotides read TGTGCCAGCAGCCAAGCCCGGGACAGCTCCTGGGGGGCCAACGTCCTGACTTTC. It specifies CASSQARDSSWGANVLTF.

The V call is TRBV29-1, the J call TRBJ1-2; 8 bases match TRBD1. This CDR3 spans 13 amino acids. Germline values: CDR1 SQVTM, CDR2 ANQGSEA. After removal of 4 bases from V and 0 bases from J, the junction contained 1 base not matched to a gene. The CDR3 DNA follows: TGCAGCGTTGTACAGGGGGCTAACTATGGCTACACCTTC. This codes for CSVVQGANYGYTF.

This clone appeared a single time. This sequence joins TRBV7-8 and TRBJ2-3, with 7 positions matching TRBD2. The CDR3 loop spans 15 amino acids. V was pared by 0 bases and J by 4 bases, with 4 bases of the junction left unmatched. Germline V gene data show CDR1 as SGHVS and CDR2 as FQNEAQ. For the CDR3, the DNA is TGTGCCAGCAGCTTAGCGGGAGGGCCTGCAGATACGCAGTATTTT. Encoded protein: CASSLAGGPADTQYF.

In DNA, the CDR3 is TGTGCCAGCAGCTTAGTGGCAGAGACCCAGTACTTC. Translation: CASSLVAETQYF. J is TRBJ2-5 and V is TRBV7-9; D remains unclear. V was trimmed by 1 base and J by 4 bases, leaving 4 bases between them. This CDR3 spans 12 amino acids. The germline CDR1 and CDR2 sequences are SEHNR and FQNEAQ (reference sequence).

This sequence joins TRBV19 and TRBJ2-1; D gene ambiguous. The germline V gene has CDR1 LNHDA and CDR2 SQIVND (reference sequence). The CDR3 runs to 13 residues. Trimming took 4 bases from V and 1 from J, leaving 5 bases between them. Here the CDR3 DNA reads TGTGCCAGTAGTACTCTTTCCTACAATGAGCAGTTCTTC. Residues: CASSTLSYNEQFF.

Here the CDR3 DNA reads TGTGCCAGCTCGCCTAACAGGGTAGAGGGGCCACGGCAGCCCCAGCATTTT. Protein: CASSPNRVEGPRQPQHF. This chain links TRBV18 with TRBJ1-5; TRBD1 is a possible D gene (6 bases). The V gene's germline CDR1 is KGHSH and CDR2 LQKENI. V was trimmed by 6 bases and J by 7 bases, leaving 25 bases between them. This CDR3 comprises 17 residues.

V and J are TRBV15 and TRBJ1-5; a possible D gene is TRBD1 (6 bases). The germline V and J ends were trimmed by 0 bases and 2 bases, with 11 bases remaining between them. Germline assignment: CDR1 LNHNV and CDR2 YYDKDF (reference sequence). The CDR3 sequence is 16 residues long. The CDR3 DNA is TGTGCCACCAGCAGAGACGGGGGGCGCGGCAATCAGCCCCAGCATTTT. This encodes CATSRDGGRGNQPQHF. Full variable domain (missing parts from reference TRBV15 and TRBJ1-5): DAMVIQNPRYQVTQFGKPVTLSCSQTLNHNVMYWYQQKSSQAPKLLFHYYDKDFNNEADTPDNFQSRRPNTSFCFLDIRSPGLGDTAMYLCATSRDGGRGNQPQHFGDGTRLSIL.

The chain carries TRBV18 and TRBJ2-2; TRBD2 matches 8 bases. The junction had 5 bases not matched to a gene; V was cut back by 0 bases and J by 5 bases. This CDR3 spans 16 amino acids. Per the germline V gene, CDR1 is KGHSH and CDR2 is LQKENI. CDR3 residues: CASSPPTSGETGELFF. In nucleotides, the CDR3 is TGTGCCAGCTCACCACCTACTAGCGGAGAAACCGGGGAGCTGTTTTTT.

The chain joins TRBV2 to TRBJ1-5, with TRBD1 identical over 9 bases. Losses at the gene ends were 11 bases for V and 6 bases for J; bases not matched to a gene: 14. The CDR3 loop spans 15 amino acids. Germline V lookup: CDR1 SNHLY, CDR2 FYNNEI. CDR3 sequence: CASRDRDQFSQPQHF. The CDR3, as DNA: TGTGCCTCCCGGGACAGGGATCAATTTTCTCAGCCCCAGCATTTT.

J is TRBJ2-7 and V is TRBV6-5; the match to TRBD1 covers 10 bases. V trimming: 6 bases; J trimming: 6 bases; junction bases outside the gene matches: 5. Germline lookup yields CDR1 MNHEY and CDR2 SVGAGI. This CDR3 comprises 13 residues. The CDR3 sequence: CASRGGQGSEQYF. Written as DNA, the CDR3 is TGTGCCAGCAGGGGGGGACAGGGGAGCGAGCAGTACTTC.

The rearrangement uses TRBV2 and TRBJ1-1, with 8 bases aligning to TRBD1. The CDR3 spans 13 residues. V gave up 6 bases and J gave up 5 bases; unmatched junction bases: 5. Germline lookup yields CDR1 SNHLY and CDR2 FYNNEI. For the CDR3, the DNA is TGTGCCAGCAGGGACAGGGTTCCAACTGAAGCTTTCTTT. The encoded protein is CASRDRVPTEAFF. Based on the CDR3 plus reference TRBV2 and TRBJ1-1, the full variable domain is EPEVTQTPSHQVTQMGQEVILRCVPISNHLYFYWYRQILGQKVEFLVSFYNNEISEKSEIFDDQFSVERPDGSNFTLKIRSTKLEDSAMYFCASRDRVPTEAFFGQGTRLTVV.

The V gene is TRBV21-1, the J gene TRBJ2-7; the D call of TRBD2 is as the table states it, not checked on the DNA. TRBV21-1 is a recognized pseudogene. This CDR3 is built from 17 residues. The CDR3 sequence is CASSKPRGWLGGYEQYF. As DNA, the CDR3 is TGTGCCAGCAGCAAACCCAGGGGATGGCTCGGGGGGTACGAGCAGTACTTC.

The chain couples TRBV19 to TRBJ1-1; D is possibly TRBD1 (6 bases). Germline-derived CDR1 and CDR2 are LNHDA and SQIVND (reference sequence). Between the trimmed V and J ends, which lost 3 bases and 6 bases, there was a span of 14 bases. The CDR3 length is 14 residues. CDR3 protein: CASSIGGHSPEAFF. CDR3 DNA sequence: TGTGCCAGTAGTATTGGGGGACACAGCCCTGAAGCTTTCTTT.

The rearrangement uses TRBV7-2 and TRBJ2-7, with D possibly TRBD1 on 5 matching bases. The CDR3 totals 15 residues. Trimming took off 7 bases at V and 4 bases at J, with 20 bases between the two ends. Per germline, CDR1 SGHTA and CDR2 FQGNSA. DNA of the CDR3: TGTGCCAGCACCGTCGTTAGCAGGGAAGGTTACGAGCAGTACTTC. It encodes CASTVVSREGYEQYF. Full variable domain (rest looked up from reference TRBV7-2 and TRBJ2-7): GAGVSQSPSNKVTEKGKDVELRCDPISGHTALYWYRQSLGQGLEFLIYFQGNSAPDKSGLPSDRFSAERTGGSVSTLTIQRTQQEDSAVYLCASTVVSREGYEQYFGPGTRLTVT.

This sequence joins TRBV19 and TRBJ2-3; a weak D match, TRBD1 (6 bases). The ends were cut back, 3 bases at V and 1 base at J, with 11 bases in the middle. The CDR3 runs 15 residues. Germline V gene data show CDR1 as LNHDA and CDR2 as SQIVND (reference sequence). The CDR3: CASSIGTTRTDTQYF. In nucleotides, the CDR3 is TGTGCCAGTAGTATCGGGACAACCCGCACAGATACGCAGTATTTT.